This TCR beta chain was obtained from a study of T cells in Graves' hyperthyroidism and ophthalmopathy. Uncontrolled infection, other autoimmune disease, pregnancy or lactation disqualified patients from enrolment. The V gene end was trimmed by 5 bases and the J gene end by 3 bases; junction bases not matched to a gene: 1. Per germline, CDR1 MNHNY and CDR2 SVGAGI (reference sequence). This CDR3 has 14 residues. Study observations and caveats: Blood shared most expanded thyroid clonotypes above 0.001. Classification by a 13 V-J model distinguished ophthalmopathy from stable hyperthyroidism.

TCR beta CDR3 regions were amplified from RNA transcripts. An initial round of RT-PCR targeting the TCR CDR3 relied on the HTBI primer set. TCRdb used MiXCR to reprocess the multiplex PCR reads, holding one entry per CDR3 protein. The table shows a few hundred thousand distinct CDR3 sequences, with just over 45% occurring only once. There are many counts of this clonotype. The antigen is not known. The V gene is TRBV6-6, the J gene TRBJ2-7; 13 bases agree with TRBD2. The clonotype was recovered from a woman aged 18-30 years with Graves' hyperthyroidism. The sample was peripheral blood or thyroid tissue (not recorded which). The CDR3 is CASSGLAGVYEQYF. The CDR3, as DNA: TGTGCCAGCAGTGGACTAGCGGGAGTCTACGAGCAGTACTTC.